This TCR beta chain was obtained from a study of lymphopenia after photon versus proton radiotherapy. Overall study findings and caveats: In patients who died, overall survival fell as post-nadir TCR diversity dropped more.

This table comes from immunoSEQ multiplex PCR, and its TCRdb copy is limited to in-frame clones, with some not included. Of 150,000 or so clones listed, approximately 90% are singletons. On this clone itself: Its antigen is currently unknown.

The input for sequencing was peripheral blood, taken from a patient treated with photon-based radiotherapy. This clonotype was obtained from a man aged 45 to 65 with gastric cancer.

The CDR3 region is CASSRGQGLYNEQFF. CDR3 coding DNA: TGTGCCAGCAGCCGCGGACAGGGGCTGTACAATGAGCAGTTCTTC. J is TRBJ2-1 and V is TRBV4-2; 9 bases fit TRBD1. CDR1 is LGHNA, CDR2 YNFKEQ, per germline. Unmatched junction bases numbered 5, after V lost 4 bases and J lost 4 bases. This CDR3 is 15 amino acids long.